The rows below give T cell receptor beta chains drawn from one sample of a study of graft-versus-host responses after intestinal transplantation. Libraries were prepared by immunoSEQ multiplex PCR; TCRdb keeps only in-frame clonotypes and omits some of them. The table has under 80,000 clones, approximately 90% seen once. Sample: PBMCs, taken 98 days after intestinal transplantation. The receptors come from a human patient who received an intestinal transplant, so some T cells may come from the graft donor. Each CDR3 is given with its conserved first and last residue. A D gene is named only where the DNA matches it firmly. Clone size appears in some rows only: once, few, many, or a class for an expanded clone.

abundance: -
v_gene: TRBV5-1
j_gene: TRBJ2-3
d_gene: TRBD1
CDR3aa: CAARDRGTDTQYF
CDR3nt: TGCGCCGCCCGGGACAGGGGGACAGATACGCAGTATTTT

abundance: -
v_gene: TRBV29-1
j_gene: TRBJ1-1
d_gene: -
CDR3aa: CSADALMGTEAFF
CDR3nt: TGCAGCGCCGATGCACTTATGGGCACTGAAGCTTTCTTT

abundance: -
v_gene: TRBV6-5
j_gene: TRBJ2-5
d_gene: -
CDR3aa: CASSELKIEETQYF
CDR3nt: TGTGCCAGCAGTGAACTAAAGATTGAGGAGACCCAGTACTTC

abundance: once
v_gene: TRBV30
j_gene: TRBJ1-1
d_gene: -
CDR3aa: CACTAMGDTEAFF
CDR3nt: TGTGCCTGCACCGCCATGGGGGACACTGAAGCTTTCTTT

abundance: -
v_gene: TRBV7-9
j_gene: TRBJ2-3
d_gene: TRBD2
CDR3aa: CASSLAGTSSSDTQYF
CDR3nt: TGTGCCAGCAGCTTAGCAGGGACTAGCAGTTCAGATACGCAGTATTTT

abundance: -
v_gene: TRBV5-4
j_gene: TRBJ2-7
d_gene: TRBD1
CDR3aa: CASSVGQGADEQYF
CDR3nt: TGTGCCAGCAGCGTGGGACAGGGGGCCGACGAGCAGTACTTC

abundance: few
v_gene: TRBV19
j_gene: TRBJ2-1
d_gene: -
CDR3aa: CASTFQGSYNEQFF
CDR3nt: TGTGCCAGTACCTTCCAGGGCAGCTACAATGAGCAGTTCTTC

abundance: -
v_gene: TRBV5-1
j_gene: TRBJ1-2
d_gene: -
CDR3aa: CASSATRPNYGYTF
CDR3nt: TGCGCCAGCAGCGCCACAAGGCCCAACTATGGCTACACCTTC

abundance: -
v_gene: TRBV27
j_gene: TRBJ2-1
d_gene: TRBD2
CDR3aa: CASRASGRDEQFF
CDR3nt: TGTGCCAGCAGGGCTAGCGGACGAGATGAGCAGTTCTTC

abundance: -
v_gene: TRBV21-1
j_gene: TRBJ2-2
d_gene: -
CDR3aa: CASSKAQSWRGSNTGELFF
CDR3nt: TGTGCCAGCAGCAAAGCGCAGAGTTGGCGGGGGTCGAACACCGGGGAGCTGTTTTTT